This TCR beta chain was sequenced during a study of T cells in localized non-small cell lung cancer. The CDR3 is made up of 13 amino acids. Trimming shortened V by 6 bases and J by 10 bases, and 13 bases separated the two germline ends. Looked up from germline, CDR1 is MDHEN and CDR2 is SYDVKM. Libraries were prepared by immunoSEQ multiplex PCR; TCRdb keeps only in-frame clonotypes and omits some of them. This sample carries fewer than 25,000 clones, less than 90% of them seen once, and the ten largest clones take 0.9% to 1.4%. The sample was peripheral blood, taken before any cancer treatment. The gene calls are TRBV28 and TRBJ1-6; D uncertain. This clonotype was sampled from a woman aged 35 to 75 with stage I lung adenocarcinoma. In DNA form, the CDR3 reads TGTGCCAGCAGGGAGAAGCCCTGGTCACCCCTCCACTTT. Residues: CASREKPWSPLHF.